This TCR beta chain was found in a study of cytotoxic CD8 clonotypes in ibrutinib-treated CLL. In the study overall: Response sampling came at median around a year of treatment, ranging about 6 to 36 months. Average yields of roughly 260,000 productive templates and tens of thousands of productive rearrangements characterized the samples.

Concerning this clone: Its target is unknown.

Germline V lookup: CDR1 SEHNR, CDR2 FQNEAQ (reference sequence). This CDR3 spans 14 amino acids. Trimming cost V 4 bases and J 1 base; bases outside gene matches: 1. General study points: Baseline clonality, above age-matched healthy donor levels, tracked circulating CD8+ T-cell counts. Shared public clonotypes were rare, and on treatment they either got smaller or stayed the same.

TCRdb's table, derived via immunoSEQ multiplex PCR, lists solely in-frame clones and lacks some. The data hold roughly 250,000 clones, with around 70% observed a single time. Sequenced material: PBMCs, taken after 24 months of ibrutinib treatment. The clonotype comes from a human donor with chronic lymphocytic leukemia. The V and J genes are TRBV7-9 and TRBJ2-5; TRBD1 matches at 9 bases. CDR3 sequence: CASSSGQGQETQYF. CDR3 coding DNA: TGTGCCAGCAGCTCGGGACAGGGCCAAGAGACCCAGTACTTC.